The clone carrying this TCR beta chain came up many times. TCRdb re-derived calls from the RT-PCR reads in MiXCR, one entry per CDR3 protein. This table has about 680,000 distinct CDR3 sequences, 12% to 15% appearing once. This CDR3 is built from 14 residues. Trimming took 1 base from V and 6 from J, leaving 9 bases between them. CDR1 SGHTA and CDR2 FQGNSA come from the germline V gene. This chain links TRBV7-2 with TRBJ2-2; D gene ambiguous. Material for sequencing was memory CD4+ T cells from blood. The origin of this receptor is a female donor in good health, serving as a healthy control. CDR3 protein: CASSLVLQSGELFF. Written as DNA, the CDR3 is TGTGCCAGCAGCTTAGTGCTTCAGTCCGGGGAGCTGTTTTTT. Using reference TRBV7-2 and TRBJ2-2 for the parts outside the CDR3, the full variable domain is GAGVSQSPSNKVTEKGKDVELRCDPISGHTALYWYRQSLGQGLEFLIYFQGNSAPDKSGLPSDRFSAERTGGSVSTLTIQRTQQEDSAVYLCASSLVLQSGELFFGEGSRLTVL.